The 31 T cell receptor beta chains reported below all come from one sample, sequenced in a study of early T cells in non-severe SARS-CoV-2 infection. TCRdb passed the 5' RACE reads through MiXCR, listing each CDR3 protein once. The sample contains 80,000 or so distinct CDR3 sequences, about 11% of which appear only once. Sequencing used whole blood, obtained at baseline. The receptors stem from an adult who was a healthcare worker with PCR-confirmed SARS-CoV-2 infection or an uninfected control (not recorded which).

The table lists this clonotype with many counts. The chain combines TRBV7-2 with TRBJ2-7; TRBD2 might be the D (6 bases). Germline-derived CDR1 and CDR2 are SGHTA and FQGNSA. The CDR3 has 14 residues. V was clipped by 1 base and J by 5 bases, with 12 bases between them. This CDR3 reads CASSLVGGRDEQYF. In DNA, the CDR3 is TGTGCCAGCAGCTTAGTCGGGGGACGGGACGAGCAGTACTTC.

CDR3 in amino acids: CAIRPLSTDTQYF. The CDR3, as DNA: TGTGCCATCCGACCGTTAAGCACAGATACGCAGTATTTT. V gene TRBV12-3 or TRBV12-4 combines with J gene TRBJ2-3; the D is unclear. Trimming left V 10 bases short and J 0 bases short, with 11 bases between. The CDR3 sequence is 13 residues long.

This clonotype has ten or more counts. This chain links TRBV6-4 with TRBJ2-3; 11 bases align to TRBD2. The CDR3 has 16 amino acids. Germline CDR1 MRHNA, CDR2 SNTAGT. V shed 4 bases, J shed 0 bases, and the junction held 3 bases outside the gene matches. CDR3 loop: CASSGLAGSSTDTQYF. The CDR3 coding sequence is TGTGCCAGCAGTGGACTAGCGGGATCTAGCACAGATACGCAGTATTTT.

The chain couples TRBV12-3 or TRBV12-4 to TRBJ1-1; 7 nucleotides match TRBD1. The V segment lost 1 base and the J segment 4 bases; nucleotides outside the gene matches: 3. This CDR3 has 14 amino acids. The CDR3 DNA follows: TGTGCCAGCAGTTTAGTTTCAGGGGGCACTGAAGCTTTCTTT. Its translation: CASSLVSGGTEAFF.

This clonotype was observed a few times. This sequence joins TRBV6-1 and TRBJ1-6; TRBD1 matches 7 bases. CDR3 size: 14 residues. Germline V CDR1 and CDR2: MNHNS, SASEGT. V trimming: 4 bases; J trimming: 10 bases; junction bases outside the gene matches: 7. CDR3 region: CASSAQQGKSPLHF. CDR3 bases: TGTGCCAGCAGTGCCCAACAGGGGAAATCACCCCTCCACTTT.

The chain has TRBV19 and TRBJ2-3; 8 nucleotides match TRBD1. J was trimmed by 1 base and V by 4 bases; bases with no gene match: 10. The CDR3 contains 17 residues. Germline V gene data show CDR1 as LNHDA and CDR2 as SQIVND (reference sequence). As DNA, the CDR3 is TGTGCCAGTAGTAGGACAGGGCGATCCCCCGGCACAGATACGCAGTATTTT. This sequence encodes CASSRTGRSPGTDTQYF.

The gene calls are TRBV12-3 or TRBV12-4 and TRBJ1-5; D unresolved. V gave up 1 base and J gave up 1 base, with 8 bases separating them. The CDR3 loop spans 15 amino acids. The CDR3 nucleotides are TGTGCCAGCAGTTTAGTTGTAGGGAGCAATCAGCCCCAGCATTTT. The encoded protein is CASSLVVGSNQPQHF.

V is TRBV28 and J is TRBJ2-5; TRBD1 or TRBD2 may be the D gene (5 bases each). V was pared by 3 bases and J by 5 bases, with 10 bases between. The germline gives CDR1 MDHEN, CDR2 SYDVKM. This CDR3 is built from 13 residues. The CDR3 region is CASSLGWGETQYF. The CDR3 nucleotides are TGTGCCAGCAGTTTGGGATGGGGGGAGACCCAGTACTTC.

Worth noting for this clonotype: One junction end disagrees with the germline gene, perhaps due to a read error. This chain joins TRBV20-1 and TRBJ1-3; D gene uncertain. The V gene's germline CDR1 is DFQATT and CDR2 SNEGSKA (reference sequence). This CDR3 is built from 14 residues. CDR3 loop: CSAGDLQSGNTIYF. The CDR3 DNA reads TGCAGTGCTGGAGACCTACAGTCTGGAAACACCATATATTTT.

The chain links TRBV19 to TRBJ1-5, with TRBD1 matching over 9 bases. V gave up 3 bases and J gave up 6 bases; unmatched junction bases: 6. The CDR3 is 15 residues long. The germline gives CDR1 LNHDA, CDR2 SQIVND (reference sequence). Written as DNA, the CDR3 is TGTGCCAGTAGTATGGAGGGGACAGGGCTTCAGCCCCAGCATTTT. Translated: CASSMEGTGLQPQHF.

This rearrangement joins TRBV6-5 to TRBJ1-1; possible D gene TRBD1, 5 bases. Germline CDR1 reads MNHEY; CDR2 reads SVGAGI. The CDR3 loop spans 13 amino acids. V was pared by 6 bases and J by 4 bases, with 12 bases between. In nucleotides, the CDR3 is TGTGCCAGCAGCCCTAGGGGCGGCACTGAAGCTTTCTTT. It encodes CASSPRGGTEAFF.

There are many counts of this clonotype. CDR3 loop: CASSLPRQGANPYSHYYNEQFF. CDR3 bases: TGTGCCAGCAGTTTGCCCCGACAGGGGGCTAACCCTTACTCTCACTATTACAATGAGCAGTTCTTC. The chain recombines TRBV28 with TRBJ2-1; 10 positions match TRBD1. V was pared by 3 bases and J by 4 bases, with 24 bases of the junction left unmatched. This CDR3 is built from 22 residues. Germline loops: CDR1 MDHEN, CDR2 SYDVKM.

V is TRBV12-3 or TRBV12-4 and J is TRBJ1-2; D is unresolved. This CDR3 has 14 residues. V lost 6 bases and J lost 5, with 16 bases in between. The DNA for the CDR3 is TGTGCCAGCAGCCAAGACCATTTTCCTTATGGCTACACCTTC. Translation gives CASSQDHFPYGYTF.

This clonotype was detected a few times. This rearrangement joins TRBV5-1 to TRBJ1-1, with 9 positions matching TRBD1. Per germline, CDR1 SGHRS and CDR2 YFSETQ. This CDR3 comprises 15 residues. V gave up 2 bases and J gave up 2 bases; unmatched junction bases: 4. The CDR3 loop is CASSFRGQGNTEAFF. CDR3 DNA sequence: TGCGCCAGCAGCTTCCGGGGACAGGGAAACACTGAAGCTTTCTTT. The whole variable domain, remainder taken from reference TRBV5-1 and TRBJ1-1, is KAGVTQTPRYLIKTRGQQVTLSCSPISGHRSVSWYQQTPGQGLQFLFEYFSETQRNKGNFPGRFSGRQFSNSRSEMNVSTLELGDSALYLCASSFRGQGNTEAFFGQGTRLTVV.

This clonotype was recorded many times. V gene TRBV10-1 combines with J gene TRBJ2-3; TRBD1 agrees at 7 bases. Germline CDR1 is WNHNN and CDR2 is SYGVQD (reference sequence). The junction had 11 bases not matched to a gene; V was cut back by 6 bases and J by 5 bases. The CDR3 is 15 amino acids. CDR3 bases: TGCGCCAGCAGGAGAGACAGGGTCTGGGAAGATACGCAGTATTTT. It codes for CASRRDRVWEDTQYF.

The chain has TRBV6-2 or TRBV6-3 and TRBJ1-5; D perhaps matches TRBD1 (5 bases). V gave up 6 bases and J gave up 6 bases, with 15 bases separating them. Germline assignment: CDR1 MNHEY and CDR2 SVGEGT. The CDR3 sequence is 14 residues long. CDR3 region: CASRNQGDGQPQHF. DNA for the CDR3: TGTGCCAGCAGAAACCAGGGAGACGGTCAGCCCCAGCATTTT.

This clonotype was seen only a few times. This sequence joins TRBV5-1 and TRBJ2-5, with D maybe TRBD2 (5 bases). The CDR3 has 14 amino acids. Per the germline V gene, CDR1 is SGHRS and CDR2 is YFSETQ. V was shortened by 4 bases and J by 1 base, with 11 bases between the two germline ends. CDR3: CASSAGEFQETQYF. CDR3 sequence (DNA): TGCGCCAGCAGCGCCGGGGAGTTCCAAGAGACCCAGTACTTC.

In its sample, this clonotype was seen a few times. V is TRBV5-1 and J is TRBJ2-7; D perhaps matches TRBD2 (5 bases). Trimming removed 4 bases at V and 4 bases at J, with 12 bases between. Germline V CDR1 and CDR2: SGHRS, YFSETQ. The CDR3 covers 13 residues. This CDR3 is CASSPFGEYEQYF. The CDR3 region has the DNA TGCGCCAGCAGCCCGTTCGGGGAATACGAGCAGTACTTC.

This clonotype was counted a few times. Here the CDR3 DNA reads TGTGCCAGCAGTTACGGGGACAGGGGGAGTACTGAAGCTTTCTTT. This encodes CASSYGDRGSTEAFF. This chain joins TRBV6-5 and TRBJ1-1, with TRBD1 matching 11 bases. The junction had 4 bases not matched to a gene; V was cut back by 2 bases and J by 5 bases. The CDR3 runs to 15 residues. CDR1 is MNHEY and CDR2 is SVGAGI in the germline V gene.

This clonotype appeared many times. This rearrangement joins TRBV14 to TRBJ2-7; 7 bases are a match to TRBD1. The CDR3 loop spans 15 amino acids. Trimming at V came to 4 bases and at J to 2 bases, leaving 8 bases not matched to a gene. From germline, CDR1 is SGHDN and CDR2 FVKESK. The CDR3 region is CASSRETGFPYEQYF. The CDR3, as DNA: TGTGCCAGCAGCCGAGAGACAGGGTTCCCCTACGAGCAGTACTTC.

This clonotype was seen more than once but under ten times. The V and J genes are TRBV29-1 and TRBJ1-2; D gene ambiguous. V lost 0 bases, J lost 8 bases, and 13 bases lay in between. From germline, CDR1 is SQVTM and CDR2 ANQGSEA. The CDR3 extends over 13 amino acids. The CDR3 region has the DNA TGCAGCGTTGAAGATCTACTACGGGAGGGCTACACCTTC. This sequence encodes CSVEDLLREGYTF.

This clonotype was seen more than once but under ten times. The rearrangement links TRBV7-9 to TRBJ1-5; the D gene is possibly TRBD1 (5 bases). Per germline, CDR1 SEHNR and CDR2 FQNEAQ (reference sequence). V dropped 2 bases and J dropped 6 bases, with 11 bases sitting between them. The CDR3 has 14 amino acids. CDR3 region: CASSLMGEFQPQHF. The CDR3 DNA reads TGTGCCAGCAGCTTAATGGGGGAATTTCAGCCCCAGCATTTT. Based on the CDR3 plus reference TRBV7-9 and TRBJ1-5, the full variable domain is DTGVSQNPRHKITKRGQNVTFRCDPISEHNRLYWYRQTLGQGPEFLTYFQNEAQLEKSRLLSDRFSAERPKGSFSTLEIQRTEQGDSAMYLCASSLMGEFQPQHFGDGTRLSIL.

This clonotype has just a few counts. The chain uses TRBV20-1 and TRBJ1-5; 7 positions agree with TRBD1. Germline CDR1 is DFQATT and CDR2 is SNEGSKA (reference sequence). This CDR3 region has 13 residues. J gave up 5 bases and V 2 bases, and 3 bases lay outside the gene matches. The chain's CDR3 is CSARQGGDQPQHF. In DNA form, the CDR3 reads TGCAGTGCTAGACAGGGGGGTGATCAGCCCCAGCATTTT.

There are many counts of this clonotype. The chain employs TRBV11-2 and TRBJ2-1; TRBD2 matches 8 bases. V lost 5 bases to trimming and J lost 3 bases; unmatched junction nucleotides: 9. CDR3 length: 16 amino acids. CDR1 is SGHAT and CDR2 is FQNNGV in the germline V gene. The CDR3 loop is CASSPSPAGVYNEQFF. In nucleotides, the CDR3 is TGTGCCAGCAGCCCGAGCCCAGCGGGGGTCTACAATGAGCAGTTCTTC.

This clonotype appeared many times. This rearrangement joins TRBV5-1 to TRBJ1-2; the match to TRBD1 covers 8 bases. Unmatched junction bases numbered 0, after V lost 0 bases and J lost 2 bases. Germline assignment: CDR1 SGHRS and CDR2 YFSETQ. This CDR3 contains 14 residues. CDR3 coding DNA: TGCGCCAGCAGCTTGGGGGACAGGAACTATGGCTACACCTTC. Residues: CASSLGDRNYGYTF.

This chain joins TRBV3-1 and TRBJ2-2; D perhaps matches TRBD1 (5 bases). The V and J ends lost 0 bases and 5 bases respectively, with 16 bases between them. The germline gives CDR1 LGHDT, CDR2 YNNKEL (reference sequence). The length of the CDR3 is 17 residues. The CDR3 DNA reads TGTGCCAGCAGCCAAGATAGGGGCAGGCCCGGGACCGGGGAGCTGTTTTTT. This gives the protein CASSQDRGRPGTGELFF.

This clonotype has just a few counts. The CDR3 loop is CASSQLKVLSYEQYF. For the CDR3, the DNA is TGTGCCAGCAGTCAATTAAAGGTCCTTTCCTACGAGCAGTACTTC. The genes are TRBV2 and TRBJ2-7; D gene unclear. Germline-derived CDR1 and CDR2 are SNHLY and FYNNEI. This CDR3 contains 15 residues. Trimming stripped 5 bases from V and 1 base from J, with 15 bases between. Combining the CDR3 with reference TRBV2 and TRBJ2-7 gives the whole variable domain EPEVTQTPSHQVTQMGQEVILRCVPISNHLYFYWYRQILGQKVEFLVSFYNNEISEKSEIFDDQFSVERPDGSNFTLKIRSTKLEDSAMYFCASSQLKVLSYEQYFGPGTRLTVT.

This sequence joins TRBV5-4 and TRBJ1-1, with a tentative D call TRBD1 (6 bases). CDR1 is SGHNT and CDR2 is YYREEE in the germline V gene (reference sequence). CDR3 length equals 16 residues. V was shortened by 2 bases and J by 0 bases, with 14 bases between the two germline ends. The CDR3 loop is CASSLMVGQMNTEAFF. Here the CDR3 DNA reads TGTGCCAGCAGCTTAATGGTCGGACAGATGAACACTGAAGCTTTCTTT.

The V call is TRBV7-2, the J call TRBJ1-5; 10 positions match TRBD1. The CDR3 runs to 14 residues. The V and J ends lost 5 bases and 7 bases, in that order; junction bases with no gene match: 5. Germline CDR1 SGHTA, CDR2 FQGNSA. The CDR3 loop reads CASSETGGDQPQHF. In DNA form, the CDR3 reads TGTGCCAGCAGCGAGACAGGGGGCGACCAGCCCCAGCATTTT.

This clonotype was seen many times. J is TRBJ2-6 and V is TRBV2; D unresolved. The V end lost 6 bases, the J end lost 1 base, and 10 bases lay between the germline ends. The CDR3 contains 15 residues. From germline, CDR1 is SNHLY and CDR2 FYNNEI. The CDR3 nucleotides are TGTGCCAGCAGGCCCGAGATTTCTGGGGCCAACGTCCTGACTTTC. It encodes CASRPEISGANVLTF.

This clonotype appeared many times. The J gene is TRBJ1-2, the V gene TRBV20-1, with 9 positions matching TRBD1. This CDR3 comprises 15 residues. Germline assignment: CDR1 DFQATT and CDR2 SNEGSKA (reference sequence). After removal of 0 bases from V and 4 bases from J, the junction contained 6 bases not matched to a gene. DNA for the CDR3: TGCAGTGCTAGAGATAGGACAGGGGCCGGCTATGGCTACACCTTC. It encodes CSARDRTGAGYGYTF.